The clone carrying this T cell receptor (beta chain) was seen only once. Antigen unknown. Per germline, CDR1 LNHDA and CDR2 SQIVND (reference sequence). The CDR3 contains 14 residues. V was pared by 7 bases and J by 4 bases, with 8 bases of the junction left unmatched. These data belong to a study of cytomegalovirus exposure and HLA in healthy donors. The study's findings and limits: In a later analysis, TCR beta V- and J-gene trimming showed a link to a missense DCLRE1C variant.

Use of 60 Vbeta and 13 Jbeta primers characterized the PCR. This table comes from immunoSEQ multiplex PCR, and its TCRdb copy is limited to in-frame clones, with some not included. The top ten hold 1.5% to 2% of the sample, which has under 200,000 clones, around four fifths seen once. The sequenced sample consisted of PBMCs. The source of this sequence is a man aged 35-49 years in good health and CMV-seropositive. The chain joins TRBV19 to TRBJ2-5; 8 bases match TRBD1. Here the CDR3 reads CASTAGGIGETQYF. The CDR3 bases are TGTGCCAGTACGGCAGGGGGCATCGGAGAGACCCAGTACTTC.